These 22 T cell receptor beta chains originate from one sample sequenced in a study of cytomegalovirus exposure and HLA in healthy donors. Data came from immunoSEQ multiplex PCR; TCRdb stores just in-frame clones and leaves some out. The profile shows roughly 220,000 clones, over 80% of them singletons. Sequences were obtained from PBMCs. The receptors shown here come from a woman between 18 and 29 years old in good health and CMV-seronegative.

This clone turned up a few times. This chain joins TRBV4-1 and TRBJ2-5, with 9 nucleotides matching TRBD2. The CDR3 extends over 18 amino acids. Germline V gene sequence: CDR1 MGHRA, CDR2 YSYEKL. The ends lost 5 bases at V and 0 bases at J; junction bases unmatched: 13. CDR3 residues: CASSFRTSVPTYQETQYF. Here the CDR3 DNA reads TGCGCCAGCAGCTTTAGGACTAGCGTCCCCACGTACCAAGAGACCCAGTACTTC.

The V and J genes are TRBV10-3 and TRBJ1-1; possibly TRBD1 for D (6 bases). This CDR3 contains 14 residues. The germline CDR1 and CDR2 sequences are ENHRY and SYGVKD. V was pared by 6 bases and J by 1 base, with 12 bases between. The CDR3 sequence: CAIRGSGQNTEAFF. DNA of the CDR3: TGTGCCATCAGAGGGTCGGGACAGAACACTGAAGCTTTCTTT.

The CDR3 region is CASSQVTSGSHEQFF. CDR3 DNA sequence: TGCGCCAGCAGCCAAGTAACCAGCGGGAGCCATGAGCAGTTCTTC. The chain recombines TRBV4-1 with TRBJ2-1; 8 bases agree with TRBD2. From germline, CDR1 is MGHRA and CDR2 YSYEKL. CDR3 length: 15 residues. V trimming: 1 base; J trimming: 8 bases; junction bases outside the gene matches: 7.

This chain joins TRBV7-9 and TRBJ2-3, with TRBD1 identical over 8 bases. The CDR3 covers 18 residues. Looked up from germline, CDR1 is SEHNR and CDR2 is FQNEAQ (reference sequence). J lost 2 bases, V lost 0 bases, and 10 bases had no gene match. In nucleotides, the CDR3 is TGTGCCAGCAGCTTAGCCCGGACGACAGGGGCTCTCACAGATACGCAGTATTTT. Encoded protein: CASSLARTTGALTDTQYF.

The chain employs TRBV7-9 and TRBJ1-2; D might be TRBD1 (6 bases). V lost 5 bases and J lost 0, with 10 bases in between. Germline assignment: CDR1 SEHNR and CDR2 FQNEAQ (reference sequence). The CDR3 loop spans 14 amino acids. CDR3 sequence (DNA): TGTGCCAGCAGCACCAGACAGGCTAACTATGGCTACACCTTC. This encodes CASSTRQANYGYTF. The full variable domain, completed using reference TRBV7-9 and TRBJ1-2, is DTGVSQNPRHKITKRGQNVTFRCDPISEHNRLYWYRQTLGQGPEFLTYFQNEAQLEKSRLLSDRFSAERPKGSFSTLEIQRTEQGDSAMYLCASSTRQANYGYTFGSGTRLTVV.

This clone was recorded many times. The CDR3 spells CASRGQGGIGTEAFF. The CDR3 DNA reads TGTGCCAGCAGGGGACAGGGAGGTATAGGCACTGAAGCTTTCTTT. The V and J genes are TRBV27 and TRBJ1-1; 9 nucleotides match TRBD1. CDR1 is MNHEY and CDR2 is SMNVEV in the germline V gene (reference sequence). V was pared by 6 bases and J by 4 bases, with 9 bases of the junction left unmatched. The CDR3 has 15 amino acids.

The rearrangement links TRBV29-1 to TRBJ2-2; possible D gene TRBD2, 5 bases. The CDR3 is 12 residues long. Germline V gene data show CDR1 as SQVTM and CDR2 as ANQGSEA. The ends were cut back, 4 bases at V and 8 bases at J, with 11 bases in the middle. In nucleotides, the CDR3 is TGCAGCGTTGTGAGGGTTGGTGGGGAGCTGTTTTTT. This translates into CSVVRVGGELFF.

The V call is TRBV5-5, the J call TRBJ2-7; perhaps TRBD1 as D (6 bases). V dropped 1 base and J dropped 3 bases, with 14 bases sitting between them. CDR3 size: 15 residues. Germline values: CDR1 SGHKS, CDR2 YYEKEE (reference sequence). As DNA, the CDR3 is TGTGCCAGCAGCTTGATACAGGGAAGCGGCTACGAGCAGTACTTC. Protein: CASSLIQGSGYEQYF.

The chain links TRBV12-5 to TRBJ2-7; D is ambiguous. This CDR3 is 12 amino acids long. Germline assignment: CDR1 LGHNT and CDR2 FRNRAP. Trimming removed 7 bases from V and 1 base from J, with 8 bases in between. This chain's CDR3 is CASAYGSYEQYF. The CDR3 DNA reads as TGTGCTAGTGCCTACGGTTCCTACGAGCAGTACTTC.

The rearrangement links TRBV6-5 to TRBJ2-7, with D perhaps matching TRBD2 (6 bases). Germline CDR1 is MNHEY and CDR2 is SVGAGI. The CDR3 is 15 residues long. V dropped 2 bases and J dropped 1 base, with 12 bases sitting between them. This chain's CDR3 is CASSYRAGGSYEQYF. The CDR3 coding sequence is TGTGCCAGCAGTTACCGAGCGGGCGGTTCCTACGAGCAGTACTTC.

The gene calls are TRBV2 and TRBJ1-1; D is unresolved. CDR1 and CDR2 (germline): SNHLY, FYNNEI. Trimming took 0 bases from V and 1 from J, leaving 12 bases between them. The CDR3 sequence is 16 residues long. CDR3 sequence reads: CASSEAGRHSNTEAFF. CDR3 sequence (DNA): TGTGCCAGCAGTGAAGCGGGGAGACACTCGAACACTGAAGCTTTCTTT.

The genes are TRBV2 and TRBJ2-2; 9 bases match TRBD1. CDR3 length equals 16 residues. V shed 7 bases and J 4 bases; nucleotides not matched to a gene: 10. Looked up from germline, CDR1 is SNHLY and CDR2 is FYNNEI. CDR3 in amino acids: CASNTGTGRGTGELFF. The CDR3 DNA reads as TGTGCCAGCAATACCGGGACAGGGAGGGGCACCGGGGAGCTGTTTTTT.

This clone was seen a single time. This chain connects TRBV28 to TRBJ1-5; D is unclear. CDR3 length: 13 amino acids. V shed 6 bases and J shed 3 bases, with 9 bases lying between them. Germline CDR1 reads MDHEN; CDR2 reads SYDVKM. The CDR3 DNA follows: TGTGCCAGCAGCCCGAACTACAATCAGCCCCAGCATTTT. Residues: CASSPNYNQPQHF.

CDR3 residues: CATSYRTGNEQYF. Here the CDR3 DNA reads TGTGCCACCAGCTACCGGACAGGGAACGAGCAGTACTTC. The V gene is TRBV15, the J gene TRBJ2-7, with 8 bases fitting TRBD1. The CDR3 is made up of 13 amino acids. V shed 5 bases and J 5 bases; nucleotides not matched to a gene: 5. CDR1 is LNHNV and CDR2 is YYDKDF in the germline V gene (reference sequence).

The rearrangement uses TRBV6-1 and TRBJ1-2; 8 bases map to TRBD1. The germline gives CDR1 MNHNS, CDR2 SASEGT. The CDR3 has 17 amino acids. V lost 4 bases to trimming and J lost 8 bases; unmatched junction nucleotides: 18. The CDR3 nucleotides are TGTGCCAGCAGTGTCCTGGGGGCCGACAGGGGCCGAATAGGCTACACCTTC. It translates to CASSVLGADRGRIGYTF.

This sequence joins TRBV7-8 and TRBJ2-4, with TRBD1 identical over 8 bases. The CDR3 is made up of 17 amino acids. Germline values: CDR1 SGHVS, CDR2 FQNEAQ. V dropped 2 bases and J dropped 0; count of bases not matched to a gene: 6. CDR3 region: CASSLFGRGLAKNIQYF. CDR3 DNA sequence: TGTGCCAGCAGCTTATTCGGCAGGGGGCTAGCCAAAAACATTCAGTACTTC.

The chain recombines TRBV10-2 with TRBJ2-7; 8 bases match TRBD1. The CDR3 consists of 14 residues. Germline V gene sequence: CDR1 WSHSY, CDR2 SAAADI. Trimming removed 4 bases from V and 3 bases from J; junction bases left unmatched: 5. The CDR3 loop is CASSAGTGHYEQYF. The CDR3 bases are TGCGCCAGCAGTGCGGGGACAGGACACTACGAGCAGTACTTC.

The rearrangement joins TRBV11-3 to TRBJ2-5, with a tentative D call TRBD2 (5 bases). The CDR3 sequence is 13 residues long. Germline V gene sequence: CDR1 SGHNT, CDR2 YENEEA. V was cut by 4 bases and J by 5 bases, with 11 bases left in between. The DNA of the CDR3 is TGTGCCAGCAGCTCAACCTCGGGGGAGACCCAGTACTTC. Its translation: CASSSTSGETQYF. Together with reference TRBV11-3 and TRBJ2-5, the CDR3 gives the full variable domain: EAGVVQSPRYKIIEKKQPVAFWCNPISGHNTLYWYLQNLGQGPELLIRYENEEAVDDSQLPKDRFSAERLKGVDSTLKIQPAELGDSAVYLCASSSTSGETQYFGPGTRLLVL.

V and J are TRBV10-1 and TRBJ2-7, with D possibly matching TRBD1 (6 bases). CDR3 length: 17 residues. In germline, CDR1 is WNHNN, CDR2 SYGVQD (reference sequence). Trimming removed 3 bases from V and 2 bases from J, with 20 bases in between. The CDR3 here is CASSDRLPGHPTYEQYF. The CDR3 nucleotides read TGCGCCAGCAGTGACCGCCTCCCGGGACACCCGACCTACGAGCAGTACTTC.

The V and J genes are TRBV5-5 and TRBJ2-7, with D maybe TRBD1 (5 bases). Germline V gene sequence: CDR1 SGHKS, CDR2 YYEKEE (reference sequence). V lost 3 bases, J lost 9 bases, and 22 bases lay in between. The CDR3 consists of 15 residues. The CDR3 is CASSSGLDVPPLQYF. CDR3 in DNA: TGTGCCAGCAGCTCAGGGCTAGACGTCCCCCCGCTGCAGTACTTC.

The rearrangement uses TRBV2 and TRBJ2-1; no clear D. This CDR3 is built from 12 residues. Germline CDR1 is SNHLY and CDR2 is FYNNEI. Trimming cost V 6 bases and J 4 bases, with 7 bases left between them. The CDR3 DNA is TGTGCCAGCAGACCCGAGTACAATGAGCAGTTCTTC. Protein sequence: CASRPEYNEQFF.

The chain has TRBV5-1 and TRBJ2-5; 9 bases align to TRBD1. Trimming took 4 bases from V and 3 from J; bases not matched to a gene: 7. CDR3 size: 15 residues. Germline CDR1 and CDR2: SGHRS and YFSETQ. This CDR3 reads CASSPRDRGEETQYF. CDR3 DNA: TGCGCCAGCAGCCCACGCGACAGGGGGGAAGAGACCCAGTACTTC.